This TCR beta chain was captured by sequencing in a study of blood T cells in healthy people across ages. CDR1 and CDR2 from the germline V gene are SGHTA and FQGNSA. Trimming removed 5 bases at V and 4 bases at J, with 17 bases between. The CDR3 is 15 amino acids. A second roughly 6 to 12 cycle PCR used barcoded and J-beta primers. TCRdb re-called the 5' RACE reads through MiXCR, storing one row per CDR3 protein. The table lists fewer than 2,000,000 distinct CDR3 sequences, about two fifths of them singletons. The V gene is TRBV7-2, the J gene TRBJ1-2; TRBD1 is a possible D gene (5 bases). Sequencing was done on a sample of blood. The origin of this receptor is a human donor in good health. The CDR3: CASSRGGAFGYGYTF. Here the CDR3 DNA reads TGTGCCAGCAGCCGAGGAGGGGCGTTTGGCTATGGCTACACCTTC.